Described below is a single T cell receptor beta chain sequence and its context. Repertoires were generated with immunoSEQ multiplex PCR, while TCRdb's copy carries only in-frame clones and drops some. The profile shows fewer than 850,000 clones, 90% to 98% of them singletons. The naive CD8 population came from CD45RO-negative cells selected for CCR7, without terminally differentiated effector memory CD45RA+ cells. The sample is drawn from a study of shared clonotypes between healthy human individuals. Study as a whole: Donor ages ranged 18 to 49 years: a couple of women, a few men.

From germline, CDR1 is SGHVS and CDR2 FQNEAQ. V was clipped by 2 bases and J by 0 bases, with 5 bases between them. The CDR3 is 14 residues long. Sample: naive CD8+ T cells sorted from blood. The V call is TRBV7-8, the J call TRBJ1-5, with D uncertain. The TCR comes from a man aged 30 to 45 in good health. The CDR3 here is CASSLPSSNQPQHF. The CDR3 DNA reads TGTGCCAGCAGCTTACCTAGTAGCAATCAGCCCCAGCATTTT. The whole variable domain, filled in from reference TRBV7-8 and TRBJ1-5, reads GAGVSQSPRYKVAKRGQDVALRCDPISGHVSLFWYQQALGQGPEFLTYFQNEAQLDKSGLPSDRFFAERPEGSVSTLKIQRTQQEDSAVYLCASSLPSSNQPQHFGDGTRLSIL.